This T cell receptor beta chain was captured in a study of T cell responses to AZD1222 COVID-19 vaccine. General observations from the study: The repertoires were collected only after the peak T cell response. Variant regions that are unmutated are reportedly the target of nearly half of spike-specific TCRs. Spike-specific TCR breadth rose after two AZD1222 doses, and depth rose as well. At baseline, seropositivity was found in only a handful of AZD1222 recipients.

Germline CDR1 is SGHRS and CDR2 is YFSETQ. The CDR3 totals 15 residues. The V and J ends lost 3 bases and 3 bases, in that order; junction bases with no gene match: 9. Concerning this clone itself: Its antigen is currently unknown.

Measured with immunoSEQ multiplex PCR; TCRdb has only the in-frame clones, and not every one. This sample yields under 150,000 clones, of which 85% are seen a single time; around 7.9% belongs to the top ten. The TCR sequence derives from an adult who received the MenACWY meningococcal vaccine as a control. J is TRBJ2-7 and V is TRBV5-1; 7 nucleotides line up with TRBD2. Here the sequenced sample was peripheral blood, taken 28 days after the second dose of the MenACWY control vaccine. CDR3 sequence: CASSSRASGNYEQYF. The CDR3 DNA sequence: TGCGCCAGCAGCTCGAGGGCTAGCGGTAACTACGAGCAGTACTTC.